This T cell receptor beta chain derives from a study of blood T cell repertoires in COVID-19. Overall study: Recovered Cohort 3 donors showed two negative PCRs, clearance, or symptom resolution. Acute and convalescent COVID-19 samples came from the United States, Italy and Spain.

Methods used by the authors: Reference gene primer amplification gave estimated nucleated cell counts. This table comes from immunoSEQ multiplex PCR, and its TCRdb copy is limited to in-frame clones, with some not included. V and J calls and clone size are those listed in that table; D and trimming were worked out from the DNA. The table records about 270,000 clones, around 89% of them present only once. This sequence was found in a woman in her sixties or seventies in a cohort exposed to, infected with or recovered from COVID-19 (not recorded which). The sample taken for sequencing was PBMCs or T cells enriched from blood (not recorded which).

CDR3 residues: CASSQENGQLSGANVLTF. The CDR3 DNA reads TGCGCCAGCAGCCAAGAAAACGGACAGCTCTCTGGGGCCAACGTCCTGACTTTC. The rearrangement joins TRBV4-1 to TRBJ2-6; possible D gene TRBD1, 6 bases. Trimming left V 0 bases short and J 0 bases short, with 12 bases between. The CDR3 totals 18 residues. Germline assignment: CDR1 MGHRA and CDR2 YSYEKL.